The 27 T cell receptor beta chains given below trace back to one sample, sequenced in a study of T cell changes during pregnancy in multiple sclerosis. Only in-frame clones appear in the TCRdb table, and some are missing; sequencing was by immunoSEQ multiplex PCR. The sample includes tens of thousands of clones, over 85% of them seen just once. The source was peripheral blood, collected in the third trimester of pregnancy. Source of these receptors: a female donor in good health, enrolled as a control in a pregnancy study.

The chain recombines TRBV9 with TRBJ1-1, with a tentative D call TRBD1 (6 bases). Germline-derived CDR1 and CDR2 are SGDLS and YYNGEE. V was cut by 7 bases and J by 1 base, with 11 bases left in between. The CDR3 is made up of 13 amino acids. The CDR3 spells CASGQTGNTEAFF. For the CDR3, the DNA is TGTGCCAGCGGACAGACAGGGAACACTGAAGCTTTCTTT.

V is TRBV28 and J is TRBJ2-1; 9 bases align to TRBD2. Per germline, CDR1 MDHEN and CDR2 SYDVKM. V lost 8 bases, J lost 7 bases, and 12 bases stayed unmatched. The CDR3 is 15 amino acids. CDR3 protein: CASEGPGLARNEQFF. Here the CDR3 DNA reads TGTGCCAGCGAGGGACCGGGACTAGCAAGAAATGAGCAGTTCTTC.

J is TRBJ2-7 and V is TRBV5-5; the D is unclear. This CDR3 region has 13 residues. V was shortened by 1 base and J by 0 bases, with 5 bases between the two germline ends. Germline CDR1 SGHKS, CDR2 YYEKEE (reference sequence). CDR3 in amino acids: CASSLTVSYEQYF. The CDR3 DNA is TGTGCCAGCAGCTTGACAGTCTCCTACGAGCAGTACTTC.

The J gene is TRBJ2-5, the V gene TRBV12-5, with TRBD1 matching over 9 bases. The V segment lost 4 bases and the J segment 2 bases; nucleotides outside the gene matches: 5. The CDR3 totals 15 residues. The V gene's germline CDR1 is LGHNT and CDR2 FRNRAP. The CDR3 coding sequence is TGTGCTAGTGGTTGGTACGACAGGGGGCAAGAGACCCAGTACTTC. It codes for CASGWYDRGQETQYF.

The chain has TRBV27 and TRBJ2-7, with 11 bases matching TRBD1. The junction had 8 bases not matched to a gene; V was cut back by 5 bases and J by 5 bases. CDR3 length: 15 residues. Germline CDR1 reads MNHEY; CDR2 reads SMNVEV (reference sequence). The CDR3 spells CASSPRTGGIHEQYF. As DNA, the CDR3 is TGTGCCAGCAGTCCGCGGACAGGGGGCATCCACGAGCAGTACTTC.

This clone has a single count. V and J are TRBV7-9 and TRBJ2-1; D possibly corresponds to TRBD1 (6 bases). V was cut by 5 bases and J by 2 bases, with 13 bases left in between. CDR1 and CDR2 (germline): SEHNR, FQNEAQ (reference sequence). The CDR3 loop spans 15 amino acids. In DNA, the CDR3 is TGTGCCAGCAGCGAGGACAGAACACCCTACAATGAGCAGTTCTTC. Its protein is CASSEDRTPYNEQFF.

CDR3 protein: CASSLIGTANEKLFF. The DNA of the CDR3 is TGTGCCAGCAGTTTAATTGGGACTGCTAATGAAAAACTGTTTTTT. The chain recombines TRBV28 with TRBJ1-4; weak D call: TRBD1 (5 bases). The germline V gene has CDR1 MDHEN and CDR2 SYDVKM. This CDR3 spans 15 amino acids. The V end lost 2 bases, the J end lost 3 bases, and 10 bases lay between the germline ends.

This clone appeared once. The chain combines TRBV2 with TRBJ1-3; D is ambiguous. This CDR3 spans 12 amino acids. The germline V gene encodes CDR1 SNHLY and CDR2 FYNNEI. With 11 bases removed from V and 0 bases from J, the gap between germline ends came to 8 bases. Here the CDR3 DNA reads TGTGCCGGTTGGGCCTCTGGAAACACCATATATTTT. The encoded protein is CAGWASGNTIYF.

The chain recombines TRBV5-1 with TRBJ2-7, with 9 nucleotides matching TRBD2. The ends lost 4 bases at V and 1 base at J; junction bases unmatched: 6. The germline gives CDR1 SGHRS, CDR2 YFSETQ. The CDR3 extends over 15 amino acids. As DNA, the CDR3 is TGCGCCAGCAGCCCCCTGACTAGCGGATCCTACGAGCAGTACTTC. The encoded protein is CASSPLTSGSYEQYF.

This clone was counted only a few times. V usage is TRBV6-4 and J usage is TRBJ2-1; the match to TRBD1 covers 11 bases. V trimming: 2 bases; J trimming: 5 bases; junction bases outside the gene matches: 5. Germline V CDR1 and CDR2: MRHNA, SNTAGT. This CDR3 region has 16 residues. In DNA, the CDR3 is TGTGCCAGCAGTGACCAAGGGACAGGGGGTCACAATGAGCAGTTCTTC. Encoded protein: CASSDQGTGGHNEQFF.

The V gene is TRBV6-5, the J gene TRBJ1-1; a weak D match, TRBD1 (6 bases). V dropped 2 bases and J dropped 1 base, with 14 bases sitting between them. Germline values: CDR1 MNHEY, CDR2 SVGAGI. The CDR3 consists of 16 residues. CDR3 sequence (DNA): TGTGCCAGCAGTTACGTGCGGGGGCAGGGGAACACTGAAGCTTTCTTT. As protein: CASSYVRGQGNTEAFF.

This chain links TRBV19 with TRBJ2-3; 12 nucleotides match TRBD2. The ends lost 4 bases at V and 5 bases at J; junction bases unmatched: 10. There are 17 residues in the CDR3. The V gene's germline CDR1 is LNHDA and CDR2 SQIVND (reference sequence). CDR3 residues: CASSTPLPSGGGDTQYF. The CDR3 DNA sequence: TGTGCCAGTAGTACTCCCTTGCCTAGCGGGGGGGGAGATACGCAGTATTTT.

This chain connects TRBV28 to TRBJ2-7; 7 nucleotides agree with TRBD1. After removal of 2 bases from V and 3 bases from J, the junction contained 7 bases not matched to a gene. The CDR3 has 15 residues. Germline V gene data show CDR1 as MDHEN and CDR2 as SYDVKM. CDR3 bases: TGTGCCAGCAGTTTAATAATCTGGGACAGCTACGAGCAGTACTTC. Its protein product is CASSLIIWDSYEQYF. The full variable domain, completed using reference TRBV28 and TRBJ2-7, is DVKVTQSSRYLVKRTGEKVFLECVQDMDHENMFWYRQDPGLGLRLIYFSYDVKMKEKGDIPEGYSVSREKKERFSLILESASTNQTSMYLCASSLIIWDSYEQYFGPGTRLTVT.

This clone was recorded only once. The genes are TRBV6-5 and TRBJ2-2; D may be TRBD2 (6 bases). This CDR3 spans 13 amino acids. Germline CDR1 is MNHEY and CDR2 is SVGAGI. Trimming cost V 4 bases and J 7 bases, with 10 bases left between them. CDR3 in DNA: TGTGCCAGCAGTTCTGCGGGGAACGGGGAGCTGTTTTTT. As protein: CASSSAGNGELFF.

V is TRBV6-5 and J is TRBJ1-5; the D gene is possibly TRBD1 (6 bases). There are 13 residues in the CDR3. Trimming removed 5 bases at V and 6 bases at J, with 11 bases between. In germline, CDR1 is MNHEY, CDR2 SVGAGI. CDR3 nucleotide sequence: TGTGCCAGCAGTCCAGGGGTGAGTCAGCCCCAGCATTTT. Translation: CASSPGVSQPQHF.

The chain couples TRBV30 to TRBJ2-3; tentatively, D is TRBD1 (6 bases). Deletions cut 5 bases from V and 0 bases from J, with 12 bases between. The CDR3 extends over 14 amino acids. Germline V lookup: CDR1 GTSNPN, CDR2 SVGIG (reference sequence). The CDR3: CAWDSGVSTDTQYF. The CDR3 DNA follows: TGTGCCTGGGATTCAGGGGTTAGCACAGATACGCAGTATTTT.

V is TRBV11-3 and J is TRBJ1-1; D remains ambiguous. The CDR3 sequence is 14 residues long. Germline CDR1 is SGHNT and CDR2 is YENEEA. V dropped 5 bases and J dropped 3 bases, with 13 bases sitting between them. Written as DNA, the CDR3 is TGTGCCAGCAGCCCTGGGCCTTCGCACACTGAAGCTTTCTTT. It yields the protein CASSPGPSHTEAFF.

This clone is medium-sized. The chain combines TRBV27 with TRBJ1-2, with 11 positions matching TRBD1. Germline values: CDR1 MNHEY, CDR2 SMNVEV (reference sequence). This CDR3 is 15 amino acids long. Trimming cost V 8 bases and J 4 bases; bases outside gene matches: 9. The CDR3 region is CASGTGQGAPYGYTF. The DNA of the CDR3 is TGTGCCAGCGGGACAGGACAGGGGGCTCCCTATGGCTACACCTTC.

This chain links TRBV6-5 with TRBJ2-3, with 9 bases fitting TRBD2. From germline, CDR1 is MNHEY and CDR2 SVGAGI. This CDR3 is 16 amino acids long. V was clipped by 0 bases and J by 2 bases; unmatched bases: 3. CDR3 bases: TGTGCCAGCAGTTACTCCCTAGCGGGACCCACAGATACGCAGTATTTT. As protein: CASSYSLAGPTDTQYF.

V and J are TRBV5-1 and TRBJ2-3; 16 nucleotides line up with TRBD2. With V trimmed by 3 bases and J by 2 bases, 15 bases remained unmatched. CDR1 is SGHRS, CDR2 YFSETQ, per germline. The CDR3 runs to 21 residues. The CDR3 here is CASSSKPGTSGGASTTDTQYF. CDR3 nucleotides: TGCGCCAGCAGCTCCAAGCCCGGGACTAGCGGGGGGGCCTCGACCACAGATACGCAGTATTTT.

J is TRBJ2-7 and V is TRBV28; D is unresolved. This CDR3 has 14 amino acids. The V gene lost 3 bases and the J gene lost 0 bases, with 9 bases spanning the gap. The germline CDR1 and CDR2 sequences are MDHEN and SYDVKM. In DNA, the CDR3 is TGTGCCAGCAGTTTTGGCGGCAGCTCCTACGAGCAGTACTTC. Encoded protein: CASSFGGSSYEQYF. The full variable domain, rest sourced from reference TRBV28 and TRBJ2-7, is DVKVTQSSRYLVKRTGEKVFLECVQDMDHENMFWYRQDPGLGLRLIYFSYDVKMKEKGDIPEGYSVSREKKERFSLILESASTNQTSMYLCASSFGGSSYEQYFGPGTRLTVT.

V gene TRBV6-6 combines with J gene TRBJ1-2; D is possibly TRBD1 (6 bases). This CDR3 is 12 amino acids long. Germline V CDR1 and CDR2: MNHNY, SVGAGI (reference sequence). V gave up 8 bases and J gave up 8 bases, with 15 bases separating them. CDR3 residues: CASLNRVWGYTF. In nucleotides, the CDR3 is TGTGCCAGCCTAAACAGGGTATGGGGCTACACCTTC.

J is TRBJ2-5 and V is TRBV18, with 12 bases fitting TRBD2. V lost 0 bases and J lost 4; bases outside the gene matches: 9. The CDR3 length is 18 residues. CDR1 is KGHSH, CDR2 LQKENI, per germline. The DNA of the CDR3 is TGTGCCAGCTCACCACCGATTCTAGCGGGGGGGTCAGGAGAGACCCAGTACTTC. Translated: CASSPPILAGGSGETQYF.

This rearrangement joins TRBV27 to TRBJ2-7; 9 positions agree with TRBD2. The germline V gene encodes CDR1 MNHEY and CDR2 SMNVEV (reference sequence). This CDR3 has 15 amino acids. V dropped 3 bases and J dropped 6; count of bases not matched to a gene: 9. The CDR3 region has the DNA TGTGCCAGCAGTTTCGGGCAGCGGGGGGCCACCGAGCAGTACTTC. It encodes CASSFGQRGATEQYF.

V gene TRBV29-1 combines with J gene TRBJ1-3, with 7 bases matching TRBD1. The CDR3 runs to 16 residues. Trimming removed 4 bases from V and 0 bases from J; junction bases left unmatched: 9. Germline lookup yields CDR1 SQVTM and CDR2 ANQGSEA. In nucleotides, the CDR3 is TGCAGCGTTGGGGGGAGACAGGGAACCTCTGGAAACACCATATATTTT. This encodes CSVGGRQGTSGNTIYF.

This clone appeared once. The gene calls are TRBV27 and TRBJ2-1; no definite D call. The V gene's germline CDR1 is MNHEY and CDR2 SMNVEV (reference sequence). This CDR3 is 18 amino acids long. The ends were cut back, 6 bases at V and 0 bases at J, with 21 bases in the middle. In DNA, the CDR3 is TGTGCCAGCAGCCGATCCGTTGGAGCTATTTTCTCCTACAATGAGCAGTTCTTC. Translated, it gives CASSRSVGAIFSYNEQFF.

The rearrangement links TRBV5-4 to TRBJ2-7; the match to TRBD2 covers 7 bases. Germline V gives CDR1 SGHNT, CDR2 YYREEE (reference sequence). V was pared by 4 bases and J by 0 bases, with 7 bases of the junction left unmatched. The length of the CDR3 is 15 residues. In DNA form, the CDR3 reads TGTGCCAGCAGCCGGGACGGGGGGACCTCCTACGAGCAGTACTTC. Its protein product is CASSRDGGTSYEQYF.